This entry describes one T cell receptor (beta chain). It lacks a known antigen. No base-level quality is on record; no much larger clone is a single base apart. TCR beta CDR3 regions were amplified from RNA transcripts. For the first round of RT-PCR on the TCR CDR3, the HTBI primer set was used together with the Qiagen OneStep RT-PCR kit. Libraries were constructed in a second round of multiplex PCR, after which size selection and purification were performed. Paired-end sequencing of the libraries was performed with 100 bp reads on an Illumina HiSeq2000. In the authors' own workflow: SOAPnuke was used to process the raw data, throwing out any read that contained adapters or uncalled bases, had a mean Phred below 15, or lacked an exact constant-primer or identifier match. COPE v1.2.5 was used to merge high-quality paired reads, and clonotypes were defined as unique nucleotide sequences. MiTCR v1.1 was used to align clonotypes to the IMGT TRBV, TRBD and TRBJ reference segments. Analysis was restricted to V-J combinations with a frequency above 0.0001, which covered 99.2% of repertoires. A TCS score was defined as the ratio between F50 (clonal expansion) and ExV (chaos), using BLOSUM62-based TCRdist between CDR3 peptides within each V-J. Welch's t-statistics and random forest reduced 500 to 650 V-J features to roughly 13, which were used in a naive Bayes classifier (R e1071). TCRdb reprocessing: public reads trimmed at Q25 with fastp, clones called with MiXCR, in-frame beta chains kept. Entries that share a CDR3 protein sequence are merged under the most common genes and DNA. These V and J calls derive from TCRdb rather than the authors' analysis. Here the sample has some 620,000 distinct CDR3 sequences; about 17% occur a single time. The ten largest account for 3.8% of the sample.

Stable Graves' hyperthyroidism was defined as no progression to ophthalmopathy during 18 months of follow-up. Hyperthyroidism patients were newly diagnosed, had a disease duration of under 2 months, and were aged 18 to 65 years. Patients with uncontrolled infections, other autoimmune diseases, pregnancy or lactation were excluded. Diagnoses were based on clinical symptoms, serum thyroxine and TRAb, thyroid ultrasound and orbital computed tomography. PBMCs were isolated from about 10 ml of fresh peripheral blood by Ficoll-Paque density gradient centrifugation. Total RNA was extracted using Trizol reagent, and RNA quality was assessed on an Agilent 2100 Bioanalyzer. This sample was taken from a study of T cells in Graves' hyperthyroidism and ophthalmopathy (dated by TCRdb to about 2019). Context from the whole study: Peripheral blood was collected at initial diagnosis, before any treatment. Once sampling was done, hyperthyroidism patients were given methimazole at a starting dose of 30 mg daily, whereas ophthalmopathy patients were given high-dose intravenous methylprednisolone. In several Graves' hyperthyroidism patients, the study also compared T-cell repertoires from thyroid tissue with T-cell repertoires from blood. Prospective prediction of ophthalmopathy was tested in an independent validation cohort of 18 hyperthyroidism patients and some 17 patients who later progressed to ophthalmopathy. According to the paper, TCR Vbeta CDR3 sequencing was carried out on 135 peripheral blood samples, which came from over 40 ophthalmopathy, around 75 hyperthyroidism and roughly 17 progressor patients. A discovery cohort of about 100 patients, approximately 44 with Graves' ophthalmopathy and approximately 55 with stable Graves' hyperthyroidism, was used to find distinguishing TCR V-J signatures. The 85 to 100 discovery patients were randomly split 7:3 into training and test sets. The research as a whole found: No statistical method was used to set the sample size in advance, and investigators knew the group allocation. During validation, the model predicted progression to ophthalmopathy a median of about 6.5 months ahead of onset, with almost 71% sensitivity and roughly 72% specificity. A 13 V-J signature model separated ophthalmopathy from stable hyperthyroidism, with around 88% sensitivity and roughly 81% specificity in cross-validation and 80%/75% in testing. Most expanded thyroid clonotypes (frequency above 0.001) were also detected in blood, suggesting blood repertoires may reflect thyroid immune responses.

CDR1 and CDR2, per the germline V gene (reference sequence), are LNHDA and SQIVND. The CDR3 spans 15 residues, from the cysteine through the phenylalanine. Just CDR3 DNA is preserved here, 45 bases in frame from base 1. V loses 0 bases of germline sequence and J loses 7 bases, and the interval between the two ends is 13 bases. The V gene is TRBV19 and the J gene is TRBJ2-1, with TRBD2 tentatively as D gene (6 bases match). Sample: blood. This clonotype was sampled from a woman in her 30s with Graves' hyperthyroidism. The CDR3 is CASSIDRAGMNEQFF. The nucleotide sequence is given as TGTGCCAGTAGTATAGATCGGGCGGGGATGAATGAGCAGTTCTTC. Full variable domain (CDR3 extended with the reference TRBV19 and TRBJ2-1 proteins): DGGITQSPKYLFRKEGQNVTLSCEQNLNHDAMYWYRQDPGQGLRLIYYSQIVNDFQKGDIAEGYSVSREKKESFPLTVTSAQKNPTAFYLCASSIDRAGMNEQFFGPGTRLTVL.